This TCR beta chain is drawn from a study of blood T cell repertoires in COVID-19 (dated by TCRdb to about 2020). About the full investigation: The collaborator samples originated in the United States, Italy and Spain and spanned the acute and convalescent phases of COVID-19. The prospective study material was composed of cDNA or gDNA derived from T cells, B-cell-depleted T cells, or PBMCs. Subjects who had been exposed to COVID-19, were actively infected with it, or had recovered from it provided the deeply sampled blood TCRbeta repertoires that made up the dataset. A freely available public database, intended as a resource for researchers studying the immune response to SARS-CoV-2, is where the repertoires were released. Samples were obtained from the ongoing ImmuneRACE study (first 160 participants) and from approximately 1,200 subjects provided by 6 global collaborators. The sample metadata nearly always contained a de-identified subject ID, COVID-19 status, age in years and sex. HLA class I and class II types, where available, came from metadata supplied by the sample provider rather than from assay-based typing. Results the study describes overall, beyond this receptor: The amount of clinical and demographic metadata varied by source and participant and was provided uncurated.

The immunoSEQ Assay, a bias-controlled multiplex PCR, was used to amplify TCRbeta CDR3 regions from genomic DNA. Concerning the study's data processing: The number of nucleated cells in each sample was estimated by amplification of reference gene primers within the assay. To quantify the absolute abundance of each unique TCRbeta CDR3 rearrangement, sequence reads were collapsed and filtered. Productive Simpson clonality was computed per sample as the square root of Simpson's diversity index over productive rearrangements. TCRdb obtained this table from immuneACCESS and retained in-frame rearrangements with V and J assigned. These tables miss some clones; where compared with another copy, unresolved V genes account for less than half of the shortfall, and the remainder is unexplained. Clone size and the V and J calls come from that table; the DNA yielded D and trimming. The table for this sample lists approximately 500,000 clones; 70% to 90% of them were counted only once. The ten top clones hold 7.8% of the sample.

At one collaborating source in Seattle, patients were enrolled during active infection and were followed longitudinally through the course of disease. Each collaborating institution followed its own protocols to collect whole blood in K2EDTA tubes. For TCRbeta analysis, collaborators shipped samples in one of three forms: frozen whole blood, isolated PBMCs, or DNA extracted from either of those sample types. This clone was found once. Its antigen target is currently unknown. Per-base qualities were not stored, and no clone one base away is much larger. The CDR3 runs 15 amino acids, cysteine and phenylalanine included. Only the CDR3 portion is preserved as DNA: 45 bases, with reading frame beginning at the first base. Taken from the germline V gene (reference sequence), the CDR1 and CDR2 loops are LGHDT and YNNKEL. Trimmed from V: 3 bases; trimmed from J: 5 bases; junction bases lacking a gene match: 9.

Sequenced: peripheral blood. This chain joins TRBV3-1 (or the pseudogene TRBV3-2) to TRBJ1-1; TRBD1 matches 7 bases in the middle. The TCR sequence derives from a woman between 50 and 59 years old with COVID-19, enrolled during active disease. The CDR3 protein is CASSHRKGGWTEAFF. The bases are TGTGCCAGCAGCCATCGAAAAGGGGGCTGGACTGAAGCTTTCTTT.